This T cell receptor (beta chain) was identified during a study of molecular identifiers for immune sequencing clone quantification. Whole-study findings and limits: Identical TCR molecules sharing a barcode could underestimate highly expanded clone sizes.

Comment on this clonotype: The antigen remains unidentified. Mismatch with germline at one junction end may stem from a read error.

The CDR3 loop spans 15 amino acids. Germline CDR1 and CDR2: SQVTM and ANQGSEA. TCRdb passed the PCR reads through MiXCR, listing each CDR3 protein once. Of 300,000 to 400,000 distinct CDR3 sequences in the sample, 24% are singletons; the top ten hold 0.74%. Preparation of naive CD8 libraries involved roughly 17,000 to 1,000,000 sorted cells and 10%, 30% or 50% RNA. The chain couples TRBV29-1 to TRBJ1-2; possible D gene TRBD1, 6 bases. This clonotype originated in a human donor in good health. Some libraries in this study had Jurkat cell RNA spiked in. The sample comprised naive CD8+ T cells from blood, with Jurkat cell RNA spiked in. As to subset: FACS-sorted CD8+CD4-CCR7+CD45RA+ naive T cells. The CDR3 spells CSVEDWSRGYYGYAF. The CDR3 DNA sequence: TGCAGCGTTGAAGATTGGAGCAGGGGATACTATGGCTACGCCTTC.